The T cell receptor (beta chain) under discussion was sequenced for a study of early T cells in non-severe SARS-CoV-2 infection. Background on the study: Sequenced material consisted of bulk RNA (from unsorted whole blood), and chains were unpaired.

Unique molecular identifiers tagged individual cDNA molecules. TCRdb reprocessed the 5' RACE reads with MiXCR, giving one entry per CDR3 protein. The sample consists of over 85,000 distinct CDR3 sequences, around 16% of them appearing once. Germline CDR1 reads MDHEN; CDR2 reads SYDVKM. Trimming left V 5 bases short and J 1 base short, with 12 bases between. CDR3 size: 15 residues. A few counts support this clonotype. What it binds is unknown. Points from the study as a whole: Private and CD4 specificities were missed by VDJdb matching, skewed to anti-spike CD8.

The chain has TRBV28 and TRBJ1-5, with D tentatively TRBD1 (6 bases). The clonotype was recovered from an adult who was a healthcare worker with PCR-confirmed SARS-CoV-2 infection or an uninfected control (not recorded which). The material sequenced was whole blood. CDR3 sequence: CASSRRGMSNQPQHF. As DNA, the CDR3 is TGTGCCAGCAGTCGCAGGGGCATGAGCAATCAGCCCCAGCATTTT.